What follows are 10 T cell receptor beta chains derived from one specimen sequenced in a study of cytomegalovirus exposure and HLA in healthy donors (dated by TCRdb to between 2016 and 2019). The library was produced with the immunoSEQ multiplex PCR assay. For the multiplex PCR, a mixture combining 60 forward primers for TCR Vbeta segments and 13 reverse primers for TCR Jbeta segments was used. TCRdb retrieved this table from immuneACCESS and kept in-frame rearrangements only. Not all clones are present; in checked studies, unresolved V genes account for under half, and no reason is known for the remainder. Across this sample there are some 200,000 clones, with around 70% seen only once. 2.6% of the sample is in the top ten clones. What was sequenced was PBMCs. The receptor source for this set is a man aged 35-49 years in good health and CMV-seropositive.

The V gene is TRBV4-2, the J gene TRBJ2-7; 10 nucleotides line up with TRBD2. This CDR3 is built from 16 residues. V trimming: 1 base; J trimming: 2 bases; junction bases outside the gene matches: 5. CDR1 and CDR2 from the germline V gene are LGHNA and YNFKEQ. CDR3 bases: TGTGCCAGCAGCCAAGCGCTAGCGGGAGCGACCTACGAGCAGTACTTC. Amino acids: CASSQALAGATYEQYF.

Remarks on this clone: The junction departs from the called germline gene at one end, perhaps through a read error. This chain uses TRBV2 with TRBJ1-4; D ambiguous. This CDR3 comprises 15 residues. The germline CDR1 and CDR2 sequences are SNHLY and FYNNEI. The CDR3 reads CASREGYSMNEKLFF. The DNA of the CDR3 is TGTGCCAGCAGGGAAGGATATAGTATGAATGAAAAACTGTTTTTT.

This clone was recorded a few times. This chain connects TRBV5-8 to TRBJ1-3; no definite D call. The germline V gene has CDR1 SGHTS and CDR2 YDEGEE. V lost 0 bases, J lost 2 bases, and 9 bases lay in between. The CDR3 contains 15 residues. CDR3 coding DNA: TGTGCCAGCAGCTTGGTGGGCTACACTGGAAACACCATATATTTT. Amino acids: CASSLVGYTGNTIYF.

The chain links TRBV11-3 to TRBJ2-1; 9 nucleotides line up with TRBD1. V dropped 4 bases and J dropped 9; count of bases not matched to a gene: 7. Germline-derived CDR1 and CDR2 are SGHNT and YENEEA. CDR3 length: 14 residues. The CDR3: CASSWGQGISEQFF. The CDR3 region has the DNA TGTGCCAGCAGCTGGGGACAGGGAATATCTGAGCAGTTCTTC.

The genes are TRBV14 and TRBJ2-7, with a possible D match to TRBD2 (5 bases). V lost 0 bases, J lost 5 bases, and 11 bases lay in between. The CDR3 consists of 14 residues. Per germline, CDR1 SGHDN and CDR2 FVKESK. The CDR3 loop is CASSQERQRDEQYF. CDR3 DNA sequence: TGTGCCAGCAGCCAAGAAAGGCAGAGGGACGAGCAGTACTTC.

The chain recombines TRBV5-1 with TRBJ2-7, with D perhaps TRBD1 (8 bases). Trimming stripped 4 bases from V and 5 bases from J, with 19 bases between. CDR1 is SGHRS and CDR2 is YFSETQ in the germline V gene. The CDR3 runs to 15 residues. The CDR3 here is CASSLGRTGRDEQYF. For the CDR3, the DNA is TGCGCCAGCAGCCTGGGCCGGACAGGGAGGGACGAGCAGTACTTC.

The V and J genes are TRBV5-1 and TRBJ2-3, with D tentatively TRBD2 (6 bases). The CDR3 length is 15 residues. CDR1 and CDR2 from the germline V gene are SGHRS and YFSETQ. Trimming removed 1 base from V and 4 bases from J, with 13 bases in between. The CDR3 spells CASSLTGLESDTQYF. CDR3 DNA sequence: TGCGCCAGCAGCTTGACGGGACTCGAGTCAGATACGCAGTATTTT. Drawing the rest from reference TRBV5-1 and TRBJ2-3, the complete variable domain is KAGVTQTPRYLIKTRGQQVTLSCSPISGHRSVSWYQQTPGQGLQFLFEYFSETQRNKGNFPGRFSGRQFSNSRSEMNVSTLELGDSALYLCASSLTGLESDTQYFGPGTRLTVL.

The chain employs TRBV7-9 and TRBJ1-1; 10 bases are shared with TRBD1. Per germline, CDR1 SEHNR and CDR2 FQNEAQ (reference sequence). The CDR3 loop spans 16 amino acids. J gave up 7 bases and V 4 bases, and 12 bases lay outside the gene matches. The chain's CDR3 is CASSWIGTGVVGEAFF. For the CDR3, the DNA is TGTGCCAGCAGCTGGATAGGGACAGGGGTTGTGGGTGAAGCTTTCTTT.

The chain recombines TRBV7-9 with TRBJ2-7, with TRBD1 identical over 8 bases. The CDR3 has 13 residues. CDR1 is SEHNR and CDR2 is FQNEAQ in the germline V gene (reference sequence). The V gene end was trimmed by 5 bases and the J gene end by 5 bases; junction bases not matched to a gene: 5. CDR3 coding DNA: TGTGCCAGCAGCACACAGGGGGACGACGAGCAGTACTTC. It codes for CASSTQGDDEQYF. The variable domain in full, completed from reference TRBV7-9 and TRBJ2-7, reads DTGVSQNPRHKITKRGQNVTFRCDPISEHNRLYWYRQTLGQGPEFLTYFQNEAQLEKSRLLSDRFSAERPKGSFSTLEIQRTEQGDSAMYLCASSTQGDDEQYFGPGTRLTVT.

This rearrangement joins TRBV6-6 to TRBJ1-4; D possibly corresponds to TRBD1 (6 bases). Per the germline V gene, CDR1 is MNHNY and CDR2 is SVGAGI (reference sequence). V lost 6 bases and J 5 bases, leaving 7 bases between the germline ends. The CDR3 has 12 residues. The CDR3 loop reads CASRTGNEKLFF. The CDR3 DNA reads as TGTGCCAGCAGGACAGGAAATGAAAAACTGTTTTTT.